This TCR beta chain emerged from a study of glioma-infiltrating T cells after dendritic cell vaccination. Points from the study as a whole: Longer survival after dendritic cell vaccination followed higher pretreatment TIL content.

The length of the CDR3 is 14 residues. From germline, CDR1 is LNHDA and CDR2 SQIVND (reference sequence). Trimming removed 4 bases at V and 8 bases at J, with 14 bases between. Note on this clone: Its specificity is not known.

Sequencing was performed with immunoSEQ multiplex PCR; in TCRdb, only in-frame clones are kept and a portion is missing. The data contain approximately 100,000 clones, approximately 80% of them singletons. This specimen consisted of blood, obtained before dendritic cell vaccination. The source is a human donor with glioblastoma. This chain links TRBV19 with TRBJ1-4, with a weak D call TRBD1 (6 bases). CDR3 residues: CASSTPGEGEKLFF. DNA of the CDR3: TGTGCCAGTAGTACCCCAGGGGAAGGGGAAAAACTGTTTTTT.